What follows are 22 T cell receptor beta chains derived from one specimen sequenced in a study of cytomegalovirus exposure and HLA in healthy donors. Assay used: immunoSEQ multiplex PCR; TCRdb lists only in-frame clones, some missing. Among 150,000 to 200,000 clones listed, about 83% were seen once. The sequenced sample was PBMCs. The receptors come from a woman aged 18-29 years in good health and CMV-seronegative.

V and J are TRBV2 and TRBJ2-2, with TRBD2 as a possible D gene (6 bases). CDR1 SNHLY and CDR2 FYNNEI come from the germline V gene. V lost 6 bases and J lost 0, with 11 bases in between. This CDR3 has 15 residues. CDR3 sequence (DNA): TGTGCCAGCAGCCGAGCGGGTACGAACACCGGGGAGCTGTTTTTT. It codes for CASSRAGTNTGELFF. Combining the CDR3 with reference TRBV2 and TRBJ2-2 gives the whole variable domain EPEVTQTPSHQVTQMGQEVILRCVPISNHLYFYWYRQILGQKVEFLVSFYNNEISEKSEIFDDQFSVERPDGSNFTLKIRSTKLEDSAMYFCASSRAGTNTGELFFGEGSRLTVL.

The J gene is TRBJ2-7, the V gene TRBV6-5, with TRBD1 identical over 8 bases. Germline values: CDR1 MNHEY, CDR2 SVGAGI. This CDR3 region has 14 residues. V trimming: 6 bases; J trimming: 7 bases; junction bases outside the gene matches: 11. The CDR3, as DNA: TGTGCCAGCAGACTAGGACAGGGTGAAGGGGAGCAGTACTTC. It specifies CASRLGQGEGEQYF.

On this clone: The same CDR3 also results from other DNA sequences found in this sample. J is TRBJ2-7 and V is TRBV6-1; perhaps TRBD1 as D (5 bases). From germline, CDR1 is MNHNS and CDR2 SASEGT. The CDR3 spans 13 residues. Trimming took off 2 bases at V and 3 bases at J, with 8 bases between the two ends. The DNA of the CDR3 is TGTGCCAGCAGTGAAAGGGGATACTACGAGCAGTACTTC. It encodes CASSERGYYEQYF.

This clone was observed a handful of times. V gene TRBV7-8 combines with J gene TRBJ1-6; TRBD1 agrees at 7 bases. J was trimmed by 8 bases and V by 5 bases; bases with no gene match: 9. CDR1 is SGHVS, CDR2 FQNEAQ, per germline. This CDR3 has 15 amino acids. This CDR3 reads CASSHSGGEDSPLHF. CDR3 DNA sequence: TGTGCCAGCAGCCATTCAGGGGGTGAGGATTCACCCCTCCACTTT.

This clone was found once. The chain combines TRBV19 with TRBJ1-2; D may be TRBD1 (6 bases). V was clipped by 10 bases and J by 5 bases, with 17 bases between them. The CDR3 covers 13 residues. The germline V gene has CDR1 LNHDA and CDR2 SQIVND (reference sequence). The CDR3 here is CATVTGSGYGYTF. In nucleotides, the CDR3 is TGTGCCACCGTTACAGGGTCGGGGTATGGCTACACCTTC.

The chain links TRBV4-2 to TRBJ2-7, with 12 bases identical to TRBD2. J was trimmed by 2 bases and V by 6 bases; bases with no gene match: 2. In germline, CDR1 is LGHNA, CDR2 YNFKEQ. The CDR3 totals 14 residues. CDR3: CASRLAGGTYEQYF. DNA of the CDR3: TGTGCCAGCAGACTAGCGGGGGGAACCTACGAGCAGTACTTC.

The V call is TRBV5-1, the J call TRBJ2-7; 9 nucleotides align to TRBD1. The CDR3 length is 14 residues. Germline assignment: CDR1 SGHRS and CDR2 YFSETQ. V lost 0 bases, J lost 7 bases, and 5 bases stayed unmatched. The CDR3 sequence: CASSLGGQGREQYF. CDR3 in DNA: TGCGCCAGCAGCTTGGGGGGACAGGGACGAGAGCAGTACTTC. The complete variable domain, with remaining parts taken from reference TRBV5-1 and TRBJ2-7, reads KAGVTQTPRYLIKTRGQQVTLSCSPISGHRSVSWYQQTPGQGLQFLFEYFSETQRNKGNFPGRFSGRQFSNSRSEMNVSTLELGDSALYLCASSLGGQGREQYFGPGTRLTVT.

V gene TRBV4-1 combines with J gene TRBJ1-2; D unclear. Trimming left V 1 base short and J 5 bases short, with 26 bases between. The CDR3 has 19 amino acids. Germline CDR1 and CDR2: MGHRA and YSYEKL. Here the CDR3 DNA reads TGCGCCAGCAGCCAAGGTTCATTGGCCCTAGTTGAAAGAGGTTATGGCTACACCTTC. Amino acid sequence: CASSQGSLALVERGYGYTF.

The gene calls are TRBV7-6 and TRBJ2-1; 7 bases match TRBD2. The CDR3 runs to 14 residues. V was clipped by 1 base and J by 7 bases; unmatched bases: 4. Germline lookup yields CDR1 SGHVS and CDR2 FNYEAQ. This CDR3 is CASSLETSWNEQFF. Written as DNA, the CDR3 is TGTGCCAGCAGCTTAGAGACTAGCTGGAATGAGCAGTTCTTC.

The chain joins TRBV29-1 to TRBJ1-1; D not certain. The V and J ends lost 0 bases and 6 bases respectively, with 14 bases between them. CDR1 and CDR2 (germline): SQVTM, ANQGSEA. The CDR3 covers 14 residues. CDR3 sequence reads: CSVEEGGLVAEAFF. The CDR3 nucleotides read TGCAGCGTTGAAGAGGGAGGGCTTGTCGCTGAAGCTTTCTTT.

This sequence joins TRBV28 and TRBJ1-2; D may be TRBD1 (6 bases). This CDR3 spans 13 amino acids. The V and J ends lost 4 bases and 3 bases respectively, with 9 bases between them. CDR1 is MDHEN and CDR2 is SYDVKM in the germline V gene. CDR3 loop: CASSSRQDYGYTF. In nucleotides, the CDR3 is TGTGCCAGCAGTTCCCGACAGGACTATGGCTACACCTTC.

This sequence joins TRBV2 and TRBJ1-1; TRBD1 agrees at 7 bases. The germline gives CDR1 SNHLY, CDR2 FYNNEI. V gave up 10 bases and J gave up 0 bases; unmatched junction bases: 5. There are 13 residues in the CDR3. CDR3 in amino acids: CATGTDLNTEAFF. The CDR3 DNA reads TGTGCCACCGGGACAGACCTGAACACTGAAGCTTTCTTT.

V gene TRBV5-4 combines with J gene TRBJ2-7, with 8 bases aligning to TRBD1. There are 14 residues in the CDR3. After removal of 1 base from V and 6 bases from J, the junction contained 6 bases not matched to a gene. The germline V gene has CDR1 SGHNT and CDR2 YYREEE (reference sequence). In DNA, the CDR3 is TGTGCCAGCAGCTTGTCAGGGGGCTGGGGCGAGCAGTACTTC. It translates to CASSLSGGWGEQYF.

The DNA for the CDR3 is TGTGCCAGCAGTGAAATTGGGAGAACAGATACGCAGTATTTT. Translated, it gives CASSEIGRTDTQYF. The chain recombines TRBV2 with TRBJ2-3; a possible D gene is TRBD2 (5 bases). This CDR3 region has 14 residues. Germline values: CDR1 SNHLY, CDR2 FYNNEI. The V and J ends lost 2 bases and 3 bases respectively, with 9 bases between them.

A note on this clone: Distinct nucleotide sequences in the sample also encode this CDR3. The chain is built from TRBV18 and TRBJ1-1; no clear D. The V and J ends lost 2 bases and 3 bases respectively, with 7 bases between them. The length of the CDR3 is 13 residues. Germline CDR1 KGHSH, CDR2 LQKENI. CDR3 protein: CASSPREDTEAFF. The CDR3 DNA is TGTGCCAGCTCACCAAGAGAGGACACTGAAGCTTTCTTT. The full variable domain, rest sourced from reference TRBV18 and TRBJ1-1, is NAGVMQNPRHLVRRRGQEARLRCSPMKGHSHVYWYRQLPEEGLKFMVYLQKENIIDESGMPKERFSAEFPKEGPSILRIQQVVRGDSAAYFCASSPREDTEAFFGQGTRLTVV.

The chain is built from TRBV4-1 and TRBJ2-1, with TRBD2 identical over 7 bases. The CDR3 length is 19 residues. V was clipped by 1 base and J by 6 bases; unmatched bases: 18. Germline lookup yields CDR1 MGHRA and CDR2 YSYEKL. CDR3 DNA sequence: TGCGCCAGCAGCCAAGGGGGGTTAGCGGGCGCTGGGGTGGCCAATGAGCAGTTCTTC. This codes for CASSQGGLAGAGVANEQFF.

V and J are TRBV4-1 and TRBJ2-2; D remains unclear. The V gene's germline CDR1 is MGHRA and CDR2 YSYEKL. V was shortened by 1 base and J by 8 bases, with 2 bases between the two germline ends. CDR3 length: 11 amino acids. The CDR3 here is CASSQAGELFF. CDR3 bases: TGCGCCAGCAGCCAAGCAGGGGAGCTGTTTTTT.

The rearrangement uses TRBV25-1 and TRBJ1-1; D uncertain. CDR1 MGHDK and CDR2 SYGVNS come from the germline V gene. This CDR3 contains 13 residues. V was trimmed by 3 bases and J by 5 bases, leaving 10 bases between them. CDR3 residues: CASSDRILTEAFF. The CDR3 bases are TGTGCCAGCAGTGACAGAATTTTGACTGAAGCTTTCTTT.

This sequence joins TRBV9 and TRBJ2-5; 12 bases are shared with TRBD2. The ends lost 4 bases at V and 2 bases at J; junction bases unmatched: 6. The CDR3 is 16 residues long. CDR1 is SGDLS, CDR2 YYNGEE, per germline. The CDR3 DNA sequence: TGTGCCAGCAGCAACCAAGGACTAGCGGGACAAGAGACCCAGTACTTC. Protein sequence: CASSNQGLAGQETQYF.

The chain carries TRBV5-6 and TRBJ2-7; D is possibly TRBD2 (6 bases). V shed 1 base and J shed 5 bases, with 16 bases lying between them. The germline V gene has CDR1 SGHDT and CDR2 YYEEEE. The CDR3 contains 15 residues. This chain's CDR3 is CASSLLGSGEDEQYF. CDR3 nucleotides: TGTGCCAGCAGCTTGTTGGGGTCCGGGGAGGACGAGCAGTACTTC.

This clone was observed a handful of times. The chain uses TRBV11-2 and TRBJ1-3, with unresolved D. Germline V CDR1 and CDR2: SGHAT, FQNNGV. V was trimmed by 6 bases and J by 0 bases, leaving 6 bases between them. The CDR3 has 13 residues. CDR3 DNA: TGTGCCAGCAGGCTGAGCTCTGGAAACACCATATATTTT. Translated, it gives CASRLSSGNTIYF.

The chain employs TRBV30 and TRBJ1-1, with 8 bases matching TRBD1. Trimming cost V 4 bases and J 4 bases; bases outside gene matches: 5. CDR1 is GTSNPN and CDR2 is SVGIG in the germline V gene (reference sequence). CDR3 length: 13 amino acids. CDR3 protein: CAWTGGTGTEAFF. The DNA of the CDR3 is TGTGCCTGGACAGGGGGCACGGGCACTGAAGCTTTCTTT.